This T cell receptor (beta chain) was recorded in a study of OX40 agonist ivuxolimab in advanced cancers. Regarding the study as a whole: With doses of 0.1 to 3.0 mg/kg, CD4+ and CD8+ blood T cells had undergone clonal expansion by week 6.

In the case of this clone: Its target is not known.

Data came from immunoSEQ multiplex PCR; TCRdb stores just in-frame clones and leaves some out. This sample has 9,500 to 15,000 clones, with 80% found just once. The CDR3 runs to 15 residues. V lost 8 bases to trimming and J lost 0 bases, with 11 bases between them. Germline loops: CDR1 MNHNY, CDR2 SVGAGI (reference sequence). This clonotype was sampled from an adult with an advanced solid tumor such as melanoma, head and neck, liver or kidney cancer. The sample consisted of CD4+ or CD8+ T cells sorted from blood, taken in a trial of the OX40 agonist ivuxolimab. The chain uses TRBV6-6 and TRBJ2-6; D may be TRBD2 (5 bases). The CDR3 here is CASRGLSSGANVLTF. CDR3 coding DNA: TGTGCCAGCCGAGGGTTAAGCTCTGGGGCCAACGTCCTGACTTTC.